A single sample gave rise to the 25 T cell receptor beta chains below, sequenced in a study of T cells in narcolepsy. Profiled with immunoSEQ multiplex PCR; TCRdb holds only in-frame clones, not every one. Seen here are tens of thousands of clones, roughly 85% observed once, and the top ten hold roughly a tenth. Specimen: memory (CD45RA-) CD4+ T cells from blood. Receptors originate from a human donor in good health.

The chain joins TRBV30 to TRBJ2-1; 10 bases are a match to TRBD2. The CDR3 consists of 15 residues. Per the germline V gene, CDR1 is GTSNPN and CDR2 is SVGIG (reference sequence). The V segment lost 6 bases and the J segment 2 bases; nucleotides outside the gene matches: 7. This CDR3 reads CACSPLAGAYNEQFF. CDR3 DNA: TGTGCCTGTAGCCCCCTAGCGGGAGCCTACAATGAGCAGTTCTTC.

V usage is TRBV28 and J usage is TRBJ1-2, with D hard to call. V was pared by 2 bases and J by 5 bases, with 9 bases between. Germline V gives CDR1 MDHEN, CDR2 SYDVKM. This CDR3 is 13 amino acids long. In DNA form, the CDR3 reads TGTGCCAGCAGTTTAATGGGAGGTTATGGCTACACCTTC. This codes for CASSLMGGYGYTF.

The gene calls are TRBV6-1 and TRBJ1-2, with D unclear. Trimming stripped 5 bases from V and 7 bases from J, with 2 bases between. CDR1 is MNHNS, CDR2 SASEGT, per germline. This CDR3 is built from 9 residues. The CDR3 DNA is TGTGCCAGCAGTCCTGGCTACACCTTC. Translation gives CASSPGYTF.

This sequence joins TRBV28 and TRBJ1-4; a weak D match, TRBD1 (6 bases). The germline V gene encodes CDR1 MDHEN and CDR2 SYDVKM. The CDR3 consists of 14 residues. The ends were cut back, 1 base at V and 6 bases at J, with 9 bases in the middle. The CDR3 sequence: CASSLSGADEKLFF. CDR3 bases: TGTGCCAGCAGTTTATCGGGGGCGGATGAAAAACTGTTTTTT.

CDR3 in DNA: TGCAGCGTTGGAGGTTCGGGGCGTTGGTCTCCTAACTATGGCTACACCTTC. It yields the protein CSVGGSGRWSPNYGYTF. V usage is TRBV29-1 and J usage is TRBJ1-2; TRBD1 is a possible D gene (5 bases). CDR3 length: 17 amino acids. The V end lost 4 bases, the J end lost 0 bases, and 21 bases lay between the germline ends. Germline V gives CDR1 SQVTM, CDR2 ANQGSEA. The full variable domain, in which reference TRBV29-1 and TRBJ1-2 provide the parts outside the CDR3, is SAVISQKPSRDICQRGTSLTIQCQVDSQVTMMFWYRQQPGQSLTLIATANQGSEATYESGFVIDKFPISRPNLTFSTLTVSNMSPEDSSIYLCSVGGSGRWSPNYGYTFGSGTRLTVV.

This clone was counted only a few times. The chain carries TRBV5-1 and TRBJ2-3; D unclear. Germline lookup yields CDR1 SGHRS and CDR2 YFSETQ. V lost 5 bases and J 0 bases, leaving 7 bases between the germline ends. The CDR3 sequence is 13 residues long. CDR3 sequence: CASRKGSTDTQYF. The CDR3, as DNA: TGCGCCAGCAGAAAGGGAAGCACAGATACGCAGTATTTT.

V and J are TRBV6-1 and TRBJ1-1; 8 bases agree with TRBD1. The CDR3 totals 14 residues. Germline V gives CDR1 MNHNS, CDR2 SASEGT. Trimming removed 4 bases from V and 2 bases from J; junction bases left unmatched: 3. CDR3 region: CASSADRVNTEAFF. For the CDR3, the DNA is TGTGCCAGCAGTGCGGACAGGGTAAACACTGAAGCTTTCTTT.

This rearrangement joins TRBV28 to TRBJ2-7, with D perhaps given as TRBD1 or TRBD2 (5 bases each). V lost 9 bases to trimming and J lost 2 bases, with 11 bases between them. The V gene's germline CDR1 is MDHEN and CDR2 SYDVKM. The CDR3 is 12 residues long. This chain's CDR3 is CASEGRAYEQYF. DNA for the CDR3: TGTGCCAGTGAGGGACGGGCCTACGAGCAGTACTTC.

The CDR3 bases are TGTGCCAGCAGCTCTTGGGGTGGGGGACAGGGCTTAACTGGGGCCAACGTCCTGACTTTC. Residues: CASSSWGGGQGLTGANVLTF. J is TRBJ2-6 and V is TRBV5-4, with TRBD1 matching over 9 bases. The germline V gene has CDR1 SGHNT and CDR2 YYREEE (reference sequence). This CDR3 has 20 residues. J gave up 2 bases and V 3 bases, and 15 bases lay outside the gene matches.

The table lists this clone with a count of one. The rearrangement joins TRBV5-6 to TRBJ2-7; D not certain. The germline gives CDR1 SGHDT, CDR2 YYEEEE. Trimming stripped 2 bases from V and 0 bases from J, with 12 bases between. This CDR3 region has 15 residues. This CDR3 is CASSFGGPSSYEQYF. The CDR3 coding sequence is TGTGCCAGCAGCTTCGGTGGACCGAGCTCCTACGAGCAGTACTTC.

This chain joins TRBV5-6 and TRBJ1-4, with D uncertain. Between the trimmed V and J ends, which lost 4 bases and 8 bases, there was a span of 18 bases. CDR1 and CDR2 from the germline V gene are SGHDT and YYEEEE. The length of the CDR3 is 15 residues. This chain's CDR3 is CASSIMTSRLEKLFF. In DNA, the CDR3 is TGTGCCAGCAGCATCATGACGTCCCGGCTAGAAAAACTGTTTTTT.

The gene calls are TRBV7-2 and TRBJ1-5, with unresolved D. Germline CDR1 SGHTA, CDR2 FQGNSA. The V and J ends lost 5 bases and 9 bases respectively, with 14 bases between them. The CDR3 runs to 13 residues. Here the CDR3 DNA reads TGTGCCAGCAGCCCAGAGGGCTCAAGGCCCCAGCATTTT. Its translation is CASSPEGSRPQHF.

The V gene is TRBV19, the J gene TRBJ1-5, with a possible D match to TRBD1 (5 bases). The germline V gene has CDR1 LNHDA and CDR2 SQIVND (reference sequence). This CDR3 has 14 amino acids. Between the trimmed V and J ends, which lost 3 bases and 7 bases, there was a span of 13 bases. The CDR3 reads CASSIGTPGQPQHF. CDR3 bases: TGTGCCAGTAGTATTGGGACCCCGGGGCAGCCCCAGCATTTT.

The rearrangement links TRBV19 to TRBJ2-3; 9 bases fit TRBD1. The ends lost 8 bases at V and 8 bases at J; junction bases unmatched: 11. The CDR3 contains 14 residues. Germline V gene sequence: CDR1 LNHDA, CDR2 SQIVND (reference sequence). CDR3 DNA sequence: TGTGCCAGTGCGGAAGGACAGGGGCCGGGTACGCAGTATTTT. Protein sequence: CASAEGQGPGTQYF.

The chain has TRBV7-9 and TRBJ2-1, with D perhaps TRBD1 or TRBD2 (5 bases each). CDR1 is SEHNR, CDR2 FQNEAQ, per germline (reference sequence). V gave up 4 bases and J gave up 7 bases, with 8 bases separating them. The CDR3 loop spans 12 amino acids. CDR3 in DNA: TGTGCCAGCAGCTGGGACGTTAATGAGCAGTTCTTC. This codes for CASSWDVNEQFF.

V gene TRBV28 combines with J gene TRBJ1-6; D might be TRBD1 (6 bases). This CDR3 comprises 18 residues. V was trimmed by 7 bases and J by 6 bases, leaving 25 bases between them. CDR1 MDHEN and CDR2 SYDVKM come from the germline V gene. The CDR3 sequence: CASTIGGYGEGANSPLHF. The CDR3 DNA reads as TGTGCCAGCACCATAGGGGGATATGGCGAAGGAGCTAATTCACCCCTCCACTTT.

This clone was counted once. The chain couples TRBV14 to TRBJ2-1; TRBD1 matches at 8 bases. V was clipped by 4 bases and J by 4 bases; unmatched bases: 24. The CDR3 consists of 21 residues. Germline CDR1 reads SGHDN; CDR2 reads FVKESK. The CDR3 DNA sequence: TGTGCCAGCAGCCTCCCCCCTTCGGCAGGGGGCGTTAGGCCCCCTTACAATGAGCAGTTCTTC. Translated, it gives CASSLPPSAGGVRPPYNEQFF.

The chain links TRBV6-5 to TRBJ1-2; 7 bases line up with TRBD1. Trimming took 6 bases from V and 0 from J; bases not matched to a gene: 7. The CDR3 sequence is 15 residues long. CDR1 and CDR2 (germline): MNHEY, SVGAGI. The CDR3 is CASRSDRVSNYGYTF. The DNA for the CDR3 is TGTGCCAGCAGGTCCGACAGGGTTTCTAACTATGGCTACACCTTC.

The V gene is TRBV7-2, the J gene TRBJ1-2, with TRBD1 identical over 10 bases. Germline V gene lookup returns CDR1 SGHTA and CDR2 FQGNSA. The ends lost 5 bases at V and 2 bases at J; junction bases unmatched: 8. CDR3 length equals 16 residues. The CDR3 region is CASSPRTGGGNYGYTF. The CDR3 DNA sequence: TGTGCCAGCAGCCCGCGGACAGGGGGGGGAAACTATGGCTACACCTTC.

This clone was found a few times. The rearrangement links TRBV6-1 to TRBJ2-1; D remains unclear. The CDR3 extends over 18 amino acids. Germline V lookup: CDR1 MNHNS, CDR2 SASEGT. V was cut by 2 bases and J by 8 bases, with 25 bases left in between. The CDR3 DNA is TGTGCCAGCAGTGAAAGAGTACTCGGAAGGCCATTCGGCGATGAGCAGTTCTTC. Protein product: CASSERVLGRPFGDEQFF.

Points on this clone: One junction end does not reproduce the germline sequence, and a read error may be involved. This sequence joins TRBV28 and TRBJ2-6; TRBD2 matches 11 bases. CDR1 is MDHEN and CDR2 is SYDVKM in the germline V gene. The CDR3 length is 18 residues. In DNA, the CDR3 is TGTGCCAGCTGTTTGGTGGGTAGCGGGAGGGAGGGGGCCAACGTCCTGACTTTC. It is translated as CASCLVGSGREGANVLTF.

The chain links TRBV5-4 to TRBJ2-7, with 8 nucleotides matching TRBD1. V lost 4 bases, J lost 2 bases, and 5 bases stayed unmatched. Looked up from germline, CDR1 is SGHNT and CDR2 is YYREEE (reference sequence). This CDR3 contains 14 residues. CDR3 DNA: TGTGCCAGCAGCCGGACAGGGAAGCCCTACGAGCAGTACTTC. Amino acid sequence: CASSRTGKPYEQYF. The variable domain in full, with the rest retrieved from reference TRBV5-4 and TRBJ2-7, is ETGVTQSPTHLIKTRGQQVTLRCSSQSGHNTVSWYQQALGQGPQFIFQYYREEENGRGNFPPRFSGLQFPNYSSELNVNALELDDSALYLCASSRTGKPYEQYFGPGTRLTVT.

The chain recombines TRBV15 with TRBJ2-3; TRBD2 matches at 11 bases. With V trimmed by 5 bases and J by 0 bases, 4 bases remained unmatched. The V gene's germline CDR1 is LNHNV and CDR2 YYDKDF (reference sequence). The CDR3 runs to 16 residues. CDR3 protein: CATSGRTSGSTDTQYF. The CDR3 nucleotides read TGTGCCACCAGCGGCAGGACTAGCGGGAGCACAGATACGCAGTATTTT.

The chain's CDR3 is CASSASTVTFAKNIQYF. DNA of the CDR3: TGTGCCAGCTCTGCATCTACAGTAACCTTTGCCAAAAACATTCAGTACTTC. The rearrangement uses TRBV28 and TRBJ2-4, with unresolved D. The V gene's germline CDR1 is MDHEN and CDR2 SYDVKM. The CDR3 runs 17 residues. V lost 8 bases, J lost 1 base, and 21 bases lay in between.

V and J are TRBV15 and TRBJ2-3; no reliable D call. V dropped 2 bases and J dropped 5 bases, with 2 bases sitting between them. The germline V gene encodes CDR1 LNHNV and CDR2 YYDKDF (reference sequence). The CDR3 totals 11 residues. CDR3 nucleotide sequence: TGTGCCACCAGCAGAAAAGATACGCAGTATTTT. Translated: CATSRKDTQYF.